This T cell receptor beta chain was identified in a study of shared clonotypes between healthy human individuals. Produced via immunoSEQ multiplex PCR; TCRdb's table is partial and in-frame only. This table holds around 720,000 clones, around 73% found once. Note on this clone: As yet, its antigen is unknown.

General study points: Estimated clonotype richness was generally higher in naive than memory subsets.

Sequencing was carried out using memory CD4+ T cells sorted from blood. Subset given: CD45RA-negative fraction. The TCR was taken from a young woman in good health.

The DNA for the CDR3 is TGTGCCAGCAGCTTACGGGACAGGCCCTATGGCTACACCTTC. It codes for CASSLRDRPYGYTF. J is TRBJ1-2 and V is TRBV11-2; 8 bases agree with TRBD1. Germline loops: CDR1 SGHAT, CDR2 FQNNGV. This CDR3 contains 14 residues. The J segment lost 4 bases and the V segment lost 2 bases, leaving 3 bases of the junction unmatched.